This TCR beta chain was found in a study of graft-versus-host responses after intestinal transplantation. The data were produced by immunoSEQ multiplex PCR, yet TCRdb's version contains in-frame clones alone and is incomplete. The sample has tens of thousands of clones, just under 95% seen once. As for this clone: What it binds is not known.

With 3 bases clipped from V and 4 bases from J, the junction kept 8 bases outside the gene matches. This CDR3 spans 16 amino acids. CDR1 is MDHEN and CDR2 is SYDVKM in the germline V gene. This specimen consisted of unstimulated CD8+ T cells sorted from spleen or lymph node cells, obtained before intestinal transplant. The chain couples TRBV28 to TRBJ2-1; TRBD2 matches 8 bases. The TCR comes from a human donor who received an intestinal transplant. CDR3: CASSLVALAEYNEQFF. The CDR3 nucleotides are TGTGCCAGCAGTTTGGTAGCACTAGCGGAATACAATGAGCAGTTCTTC.